These 22 T cell receptor beta chains came from one sample sequenced in a study of T cell repertoires in cytomegalovirus infection. TCRdb re-analysed the reads in MiXCR, keeping a single row per CDR3 protein. The data show about 130,000 distinct CDR3 sequences, with almost 9% seen just once and around 9.1% held by the top ten. Sequenced material: PBMCs. The receptors stem from a human donor in good health (CMV status not recorded). Some clones in this sample may be carry-over from other donors' samples.

This clonotype was detected ten times or more. This chain joins TRBV2 and TRBJ2-2, with D possibly being TRBD1 (5 bases). This CDR3 has 13 residues. In germline, CDR1 is SNHLY, CDR2 FYNNEI. The ends were cut back, 6 bases at V and 5 bases at J, with 10 bases in the middle. For the CDR3, the DNA is TGTGCCAGCAGACAGGATGGGACCGGGGAGCTGTTTTTT. Amino acid sequence: CASRQDGTGELFF.

The chain employs TRBV20-1 and TRBJ1-1; tentative D call: TRBD1 (5 bases). The V gene's germline CDR1 is DFQATT and CDR2 SNEGSKA (reference sequence). Between the trimmed V and J ends, which lost 2 bases and 0 bases, there was a span of 13 bases. The CDR3 runs to 15 residues. The CDR3 DNA reads TGCAGTGCTAGAAAGGGACGGACCGTGAACACTGAAGCTTTCTTT. Translation gives CSARKGRTVNTEAFF.

The chain links TRBV29-1 to TRBJ1-1; no clear D gene. Per the germline V gene, CDR1 is SQVTM and CDR2 is ANQGSEA. This CDR3 contains 10 residues. V gave up 3 bases and J gave up 11 bases, with 10 bases separating them. The CDR3, as DNA: TGCAGCGTTGAGGAGCGGGTGGCTTTCTTT. This encodes CSVEERVAFF.

In this sample, this clonotype turned up many times. The gene calls are TRBV2 and TRBJ2-5, with 7 positions matching TRBD2. Germline values: CDR1 SNHLY, CDR2 FYNNEI. Unmatched junction bases numbered 9, after V lost 1 base and J lost 1 base. This CDR3 region has 17 residues. For the CDR3, the DNA is TGTGCCAGCAGTGAAGGTCCCAGCGGGGTTTTCCAAGAGACCCAGTACTTC. Translating it yields CASSEGPSGVFQETQYF.

Comments on this clonotype: A clone one base away is much larger, so this may be a read error. V and J are TRBV4-1 and TRBJ2-1; D is possibly TRBD2 (5 bases). The CDR3 has 14 residues. CDR1 and CDR2 (germline): MGHRA, YSYEKL. CDR3 protein: CATSQALLVNEQFF. The CDR3 DNA is TGCGCCACCAGCCAGGCATTACTAGTTAATGAGCAGTTCTTC.

The rearrangement links TRBV28 to TRBJ1-2; no clear D gene. The CDR3 covers 14 residues. V lost 5 bases and J 5 bases, leaving 15 bases between the germline ends. Germline V gene sequence: CDR1 MDHEN, CDR2 SYDVKM. The CDR3 is CASSPDLRAYGYTF. The CDR3 DNA follows: TGTGCCAGCAGTCCCGACTTGCGGGCGTATGGCTACACCTTC.

This clonotype has just a few counts. V is TRBV5-1 and J is TRBJ1-2, with a possible D match to TRBD1 (5 bases). Per the germline V gene, CDR1 is SGHRS and CDR2 is YFSETQ. The germline V and J ends were trimmed by 4 bases and 9 bases, with 19 bases remaining between them. This CDR3 region has 14 residues. The CDR3 DNA reads TGCGCCAGCAGCGCCGGACTTCGGGGCCCGCGCTACACCTTC. This encodes CASSAGLRGPRYTF. The full variable domain, its missing parts supplied by reference TRBV5-1 and TRBJ1-2, is KAGVTQTPRYLIKTRGQQVTLSCSPISGHRSVSWYQQTPGQGLQFLFEYFSETQRNKGNFPGRFSGRQFSNSRSEMNVSTLELGDSALYLCASSAGLRGPRYTFGSGTRLTVV.

This clonotype was counted many times. The CDR3 nucleotides are TGTGCCAGCTCACCGGACCGCTCGGGATACACTGAAGCTTTCTTT. It translates to CASSPDRSGYTEAFF. The rearrangement uses TRBV18 and TRBJ1-1; D is unresolved. This CDR3 region has 15 residues. Germline loops: CDR1 KGHSH, CDR2 LQKENI. V was pared by 3 bases and J by 3 bases, with 14 bases between.

The rearrangement links TRBV29-1 to TRBJ1-3; the D gene is possibly TRBD1 (6 bases). In germline, CDR1 is SQVTM, CDR2 ANQGSEA. Trimming stripped 7 bases from V and 4 bases from J, with 11 bases between. CDR3 size: 12 residues. CDR3 sequence reads: CSAQGTGNTIYF. Here the CDR3 DNA reads TGCAGCGCGCAGGGGACGGGAAACACCATATATTTT.

This clonotype was detected a few times. In nucleotides, the CDR3 is TGCAGCGCCGACTCTGGACAGGGGAGTAGGGGCACTAATGAAAAACTGTTTTTT. It translates to CSADSGQGSRGTNEKLFF. The chain links TRBV29-1 to TRBJ1-4, with 9 bases identical to TRBD1. CDR3 size: 18 residues. Trimming removed 7 bases from V and 2 bases from J; junction bases left unmatched: 17. The germline gives CDR1 SQVTM, CDR2 ANQGSEA.

In its sample, this clonotype was seen many times. The V call is TRBV28, the J call TRBJ1-5; 10 nucleotides agree with TRBD1. Germline lookup yields CDR1 MDHEN and CDR2 SYDVKM. Trimming took 8 bases from V and 4 from J; bases not matched to a gene: 8. The CDR3 extends over 15 amino acids. CDR3 nucleotide sequence: TGTGCCAGCTCTCCCGGGACAGGGGCGAATCAGCCCCAGCATTTT. This sequence encodes CASSPGTGANQPQHF. Looking up the rest from reference TRBV28 and TRBJ1-5 gives the full variable domain: DVKVTQSSRYLVKRTGEKVFLECVQDMDHENMFWYRQDPGLGLRLIYFSYDVKMKEKGDIPEGYSVSREKKERFSLILESASTNQTSMYLCASSPGTGANQPQHFGDGTRLSIL.

This clonotype showed up just a few times. V and J are TRBV20-1 and TRBJ1-1; a possible D gene is TRBD1 (5 bases). The germline CDR1 and CDR2 sequences are DFQATT and SNEGSKA (reference sequence). This CDR3 region has 14 residues. V was cut by 0 bases and J by 1 base, with 9 bases left in between. The CDR3 here is CSARDGGWNTEAFF. For the CDR3, the DNA is TGCAGTGCTAGAGACGGGGGATGGAACACTGAAGCTTTCTTT.

This clonotype was counted at least ten times. This CDR3 is CATSDTTRGYTF. The CDR3 DNA reads TGTGCCACCAGTGATACGACGCGTGGCTACACCTTC. The V and J genes are TRBV24-1 and TRBJ1-2; D is ambiguous. The CDR3 has 12 amino acids. V gave up 3 bases and J gave up 7 bases, with 8 bases separating them. Germline V CDR1 and CDR2: KGHDR, SFDVKD.

This clonotype was found many times. The chain recombines TRBV7-2 with TRBJ2-5, with 7 positions matching TRBD1. After removal of 0 bases from V and 3 bases from J, the junction contained 10 bases not matched to a gene. CDR3 size: 17 residues. Germline CDR1 SGHTA, CDR2 FQGNSA. DNA for the CDR3: TGTGCCAGCAGCTTAGCTGGGTTTGGCAGGGGGAAAGAGACCCAGTACTTC. Protein sequence: CASSLAGFGRGKETQYF.

Many counts were recorded for this clonotype. The chain is built from TRBV7-9 and TRBJ1-1; 8 bases line up with TRBD1. V trimming: 5 bases; J trimming: 1 base; junction bases outside the gene matches: 12. The CDR3 runs 17 residues. Germline V gives CDR1 SEHNR, CDR2 FQNEAQ (reference sequence). The CDR3 sequence is CASSDKSRQGTNTEAFF. The CDR3 DNA reads TGTGCCAGCAGCGACAAGTCCCGACAGGGGACGAACACTGAAGCTTTCTTT.

This clonotype was recorded a few times. The V gene is TRBV20-1, the J gene TRBJ2-7, with D possibly matching TRBD2 (6 bases). Trimming removed 5 bases at V and 0 bases at J, with 11 bases between. The germline gives CDR1 DFQATT, CDR2 SNEGSKA (reference sequence). CDR3 length equals 13 residues. Written as DNA, the CDR3 is TGCAGTGCTTCACTAGCCCTCTCCTACGAGCAGTACTTC. This sequence encodes CSASLALSYEQYF.

Many counts were recorded for this clonotype. The CDR3 is CASSLAEAFF. CDR3 sequence (DNA): TGTGCCAGCAGCCTGGCTGAAGCTTTCTTT. The chain uses TRBV7-9 and TRBJ1-1, with unresolved D. This CDR3 has 10 amino acids. The germline V gene has CDR1 SEHNR and CDR2 FQNEAQ (reference sequence). The V end lost 5 bases, the J end lost 6 bases, and 4 bases lay between the germline ends. The whole variable domain, remainder taken from reference TRBV7-9 and TRBJ1-1, is DTGVSQNPRHKITKRGQNVTFRCDPISEHNRLYWYRQTLGQGPEFLTYFQNEAQLEKSRLLSDRFSAERPKGSFSTLEIQRTEQGDSAMYLCASSLAEAFFGQGTRLTVV.

V gene TRBV19 combines with J gene TRBJ2-6; D is unclear. This CDR3 is 16 amino acids long. Germline V lookup: CDR1 LNHDA, CDR2 SQIVND (reference sequence). Trimming removed 3 bases at V and 0 bases at J, with 9 bases between. CDR3 nucleotides: TGTGCCAGTAGTATTACCAGGACCTCTGGGGCCAACGTCCTGACTTTC. Protein: CASSITRTSGANVLTF.

Ten or more counts support this clonotype. The CDR3 spells CSARDFLAGVSYEQYF. CDR3 DNA sequence: TGCAGTGCTAGAGATTTCTTAGCGGGGGTCTCCTACGAGCAGTACTTC. V usage is TRBV20-1 and J usage is TRBJ2-7, with TRBD2 matching 9 bases. The germline V gene has CDR1 DFQATT and CDR2 SNEGSKA (reference sequence). With V trimmed by 0 bases and J by 0 bases, 6 bases remained unmatched. This CDR3 has 16 residues.

This clonotype turned up a few times. The rearrangement joins TRBV28 to TRBJ1-2, with D unresolved. The CDR3 is 11 residues long. Germline lookup yields CDR1 MDHEN and CDR2 SYDVKM. V was shortened by 10 bases and J by 8 bases, with 14 bases between the two germline ends. The CDR3 is CATSSQAGYTF. The CDR3 DNA sequence: TGTGCCACGTCTAGCCAAGCGGGCTACACCTTC.

The gene calls are TRBV5-1 and TRBJ2-1; 8 positions match TRBD2. Germline CDR1 and CDR2: SGHRS and YFSETQ. The trim removed 0 bases at V and 0 bases at J, leaving 2 bases unmatched. The CDR3 covers 16 residues. The CDR3 sequence: CASSLGGTSSYNEQFF. The CDR3 DNA sequence: TGCGCCAGCAGCTTGGGCGGGACTAGCTCCTACAATGAGCAGTTCTTC.

This chain uses TRBV5-1 with TRBJ1-5, with D maybe TRBD1 (5 bases). V lost 5 bases and J lost 7, with 13 bases in between. The CDR3 totals 13 residues. Germline-derived CDR1 and CDR2 are SGHRS and YFSETQ. CDR3 DNA: TGCGCCAGCAGGGGAGGGGTCGAACAGCCCCAGCATTTT. Its protein is CASRGGVEQPQHF.